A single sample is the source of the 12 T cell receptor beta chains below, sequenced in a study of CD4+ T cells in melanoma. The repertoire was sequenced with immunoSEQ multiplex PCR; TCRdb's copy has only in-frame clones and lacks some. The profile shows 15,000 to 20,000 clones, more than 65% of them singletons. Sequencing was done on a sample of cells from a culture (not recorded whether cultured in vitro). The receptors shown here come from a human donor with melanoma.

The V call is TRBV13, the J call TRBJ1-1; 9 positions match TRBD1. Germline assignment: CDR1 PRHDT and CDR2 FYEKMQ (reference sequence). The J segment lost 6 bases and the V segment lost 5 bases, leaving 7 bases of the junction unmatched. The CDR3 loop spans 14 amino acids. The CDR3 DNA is TGTGCCAGCAGCCGCCGGGACAGGGAAGCTGAAGCTTTCTTT. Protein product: CASSRRDREAEAFF.

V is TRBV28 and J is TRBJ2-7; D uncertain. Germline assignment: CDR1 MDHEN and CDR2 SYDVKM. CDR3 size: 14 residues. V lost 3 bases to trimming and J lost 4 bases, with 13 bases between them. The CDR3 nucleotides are TGTGCCAGCAGTTTGGTCTCGTACAATTACGAGCAGTACTTC. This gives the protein CASSLVSYNYEQYF.

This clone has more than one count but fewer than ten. The CDR3, as DNA: TGTGCCAGCAGCTTGCAAGGTGTTCAGCCCCAGCATTTT. It specifies CASSLQGVQPQHF. The chain links TRBV5-4 to TRBJ1-5, with no clear D. This CDR3 contains 13 residues. Per germline, CDR1 SGHNT and CDR2 YYREEE (reference sequence). The V end lost 1 base, the J end lost 6 bases, and 8 bases lay between the germline ends. Full variable domain (rest looked up from reference TRBV5-4 and TRBJ1-5): ETGVTQSPTHLIKTRGQQVTLRCSSQSGHNTVSWYQQALGQGPQFIFQYYREEENGRGNFPPRFSGLQFPNYSSELNVNALELDDSALYLCASSLQGVQPQHFGDGTRLSIL.

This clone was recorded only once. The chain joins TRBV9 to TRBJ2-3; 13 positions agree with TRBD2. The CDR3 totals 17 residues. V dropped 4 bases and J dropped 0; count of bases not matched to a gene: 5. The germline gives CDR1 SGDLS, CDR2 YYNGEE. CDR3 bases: TGTGCCAGCAGCACCACTAGCGGGGGGGTAAGCACAGATACGCAGTATTTT. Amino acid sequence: CASSTTSGGVSTDTQYF.

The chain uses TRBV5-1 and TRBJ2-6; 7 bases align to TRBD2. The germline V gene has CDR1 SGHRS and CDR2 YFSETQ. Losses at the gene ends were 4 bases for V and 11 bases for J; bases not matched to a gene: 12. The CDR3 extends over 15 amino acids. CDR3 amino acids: CASSLPRGGEDVLTF. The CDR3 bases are TGCGCCAGCAGCCTCCCCCGGGGAGGGGAAGACGTCCTGACTTTC. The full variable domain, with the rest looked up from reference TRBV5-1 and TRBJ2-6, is KAGVTQTPRYLIKTRGQQVTLSCSPISGHRSVSWYQQTPGQGLQFLFEYFSETQRNKGNFPGRFSGRQFSNSRSEMNVSTLELGDSALYLCASSLPRGGEDVLTFGAGSRLTVL.

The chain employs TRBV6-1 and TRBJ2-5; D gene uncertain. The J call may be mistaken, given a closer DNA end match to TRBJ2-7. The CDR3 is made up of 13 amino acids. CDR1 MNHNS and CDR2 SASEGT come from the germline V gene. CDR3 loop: CASSGSETYEQYF. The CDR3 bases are TGTGCCAGCAGTGGCTCTGAGACCTACGAGCAGTACTTC.

Here the CDR3 DNA reads TGTGCCTGGAACAGGGAGACAGGGAATTCACCCCTCCACTTT. Amino acids: CAWNRETGNSPLHF. The V and J genes are TRBV30 and TRBJ1-6, with 7 nucleotides matching TRBD1. With 4 bases clipped from V and 7 bases from J, the junction kept 7 bases outside the gene matches. The CDR3 length is 14 residues. In germline, CDR1 is GTSNPN, CDR2 SVGIG (reference sequence).

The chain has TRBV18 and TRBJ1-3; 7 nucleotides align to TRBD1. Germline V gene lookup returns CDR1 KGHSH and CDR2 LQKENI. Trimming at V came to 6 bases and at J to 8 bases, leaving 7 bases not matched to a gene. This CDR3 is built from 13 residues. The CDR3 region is CASSDREYDTIYF. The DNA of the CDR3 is TGTGCCAGCTCCGACAGGGAATACGACACCATATATTTT. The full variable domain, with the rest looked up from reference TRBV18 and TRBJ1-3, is NAGVMQNPRHLVRRRGQEARLRCSPMKGHSHVYWYRQLPEEGLKFMVYLQKENIIDESGMPKERFSAEFPKEGPSILRIQQVVRGDSAAYFCASSDREYDTIYFGEGSWLTVV.

Here the CDR3 reads CASSPPGTSGGTWETQYF. Here the CDR3 DNA reads TGCGCCAGCAGCCCGCCCGGGACTAGCGGGGGGACCTGGGAGACCCAGTACTTC. The gene calls are TRBV4-1 and TRBJ2-5, with TRBD2 identical over 15 bases. Trimming cost V 4 bases and J 5 bases; bases outside gene matches: 11. Looked up from germline, CDR1 is MGHRA and CDR2 is YSYEKL. The CDR3 loop spans 18 amino acids.

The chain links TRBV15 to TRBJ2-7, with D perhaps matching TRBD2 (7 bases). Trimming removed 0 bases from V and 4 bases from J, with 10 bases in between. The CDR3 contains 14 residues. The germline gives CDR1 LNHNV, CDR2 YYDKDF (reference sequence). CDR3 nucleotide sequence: TGTGCCACCAGCAGAGATAGGGGGGGGTACGAGCAGTACTTC. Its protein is CATSRDRGGYEQYF.

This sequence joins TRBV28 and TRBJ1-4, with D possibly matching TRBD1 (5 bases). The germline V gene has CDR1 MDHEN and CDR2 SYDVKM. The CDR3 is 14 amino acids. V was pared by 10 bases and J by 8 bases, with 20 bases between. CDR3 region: CATSNELRGEKLFF. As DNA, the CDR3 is TGTGCCACATCAAATGAGTTGAGGGGAGAAAAACTGTTTTTT. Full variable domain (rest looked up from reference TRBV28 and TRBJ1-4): DVKVTQSSRYLVKRTGEKVFLECVQDMDHENMFWYRQDPGLGLRLIYFSYDVKMKEKGDIPEGYSVSREKKERFSLILESASTNQTSMYLCATSNELRGEKLFFGSGTQLSVL.

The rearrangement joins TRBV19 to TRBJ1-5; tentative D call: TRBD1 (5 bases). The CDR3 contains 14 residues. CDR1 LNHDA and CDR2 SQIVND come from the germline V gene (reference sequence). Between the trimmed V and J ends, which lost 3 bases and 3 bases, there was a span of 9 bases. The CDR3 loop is CASSIRGNNQPQHF. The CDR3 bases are TGTGCCAGTAGTATCCGGGGGAACAATCAGCCCCAGCATTTT.